This TCR beta chain originates from a study of T cell responses to AZD1222 COVID-19 vaccine. General study findings and limits: Two AZD1222 doses significantly raised spike-specific TCR breadth and depth over controls. Donors were largely white British and mainly female; clonal diversity was possibly underestimated.

The CDR3 spans 15 residues. The V gene lost 3 bases and the J gene lost 8 bases, with 17 bases spanning the gap. The germline gives CDR1 SGHTS, CDR2 YDEGEE. The method was immunoSEQ multiplex PCR; TCRdb's version includes in-frame clones alone and lacks a portion of them. Among about 150,000 clones listed, 88% were seen once. This clone appeared a single time. What it recognizes is unknown. Sequencing was performed on peripheral blood, taken on day 0 of AZD1222 vaccination. The chain carries TRBV5-8 and TRBJ1-4; no clear D gene. This TCR was recovered from an adult in good health. CDR3 DNA: TGTGCCAGCAGCTCCGGGAGAGGAGTATTGGAAAAACTGTTTTTT. Its protein is CASSSGRGVLEKLFF.